The next 21 T cell receptor beta chains were all read from a single sample in a study of cytomegalovirus exposure and HLA in healthy donors. The study ran its PCR with 60 Vbeta and 13 Jbeta primers. Clones were read by immunoSEQ multiplex PCR, and TCRdb kept only the in-frame ones, dropping some. This table has fewer than 100,000 clones, 76% appearing once. Sequencing used PBMCs. The source is a man aged 40-55 years in good health and CMV-seronegative.

The J gene is TRBJ2-7, the V gene TRBV25-1; 10 nucleotides align to TRBD1. The CDR3 spans 15 residues. Per the germline V gene, CDR1 is MGHDK and CDR2 is SYGVNS. V dropped 8 bases and J dropped 2; count of bases not matched to a gene: 9. This CDR3 reads CASGFRDRGTYEQYF. As DNA, the CDR3 is TGTGCCAGCGGATTCCGGGACAGGGGTACCTACGAGCAGTACTTC.

This clone is a singleton in its sample. The V and J genes are TRBV7-2 and TRBJ2-3; 12 positions agree with TRBD2. Trimming at V came to 5 bases and at J to 5 bases, leaving 8 bases not matched to a gene. The CDR3 consists of 16 residues. Germline V lookup: CDR1 SGHTA, CDR2 FQGNSA. The CDR3 DNA follows: TGTGCCAGCAGCAATAGACTAGCGGGAGTTAGAGATACGCAGTATTTT. Its protein product is CASSNRLAGVRDTQYF.

The genes are TRBV7-7 and TRBJ2-7; D may be TRBD1 (5 bases). V was shortened by 0 bases and J by 5 bases, with 8 bases between the two germline ends. The CDR3 totals 13 residues. Germline lookup yields CDR1 SSHAT and CDR2 FNYEAQ (reference sequence). Here the CDR3 reads CASSLAPRDEQYF. In DNA, the CDR3 is TGTGCCAGCAGCTTAGCGCCCAGGGACGAGCAGTACTTC.

J is TRBJ2-1 and V is TRBV15; possible D gene TRBD1, 5 bases. The CDR3 has 14 amino acids. V lost 2 bases, J lost 7 bases, and 12 bases lay in between. The germline CDR1 and CDR2 sequences are LNHNV and YYDKDF (reference sequence). CDR3 region: CATSRTAGPNEQFF. Here the CDR3 DNA reads TGTGCCACCAGCAGAACAGCAGGGCCGAATGAGCAGTTCTTC.

The chain joins TRBV5-6 to TRBJ1-4, with D perhaps matching TRBD1 (5 bases). This CDR3 has 14 residues. Trimming took 4 bases from V and 7 from J, leaving 14 bases between them. CDR1 is SGHDT and CDR2 is YYEEEE in the germline V gene. CDR3 loop: CASSAGGAGEKLFF. CDR3 nucleotide sequence: TGTGCCAGCAGCGCCGGGGGAGCTGGTGAAAAACTGTTTTTT.

This clone was counted only a few times. The chain employs TRBV7-2 and TRBJ1-6, with D perhaps TRBD1 (5 bases). Trimming took 4 bases from V and 7 from J, leaving 14 bases between them. From germline, CDR1 is SGHTA and CDR2 FQGNSA. The CDR3 is made up of 15 amino acids. This CDR3 is CASSSPGEPNSPLHF. In DNA form, the CDR3 reads TGTGCCAGCAGCTCCCCGGGGGAACCAAATTCACCCCTCCACTTT.

This clone turned up a few times. The chain employs TRBV11-2 and TRBJ2-2; 8 bases map to TRBD2. Germline V gene sequence: CDR1 SGHAT, CDR2 FQNNGV. The length of the CDR3 is 15 residues. Losses at the gene ends were 1 base for V and 5 bases for J; bases not matched to a gene: 3. CDR3 in DNA: TGTGCCAGCAGCTTAGTTTTAGCGGGGACCGGGGAGCTGTTTTTT. It encodes CASSLVLAGTGELFF.

V is TRBV4-3 and J is TRBJ2-1, with 7 bases identical to TRBD2. The ends lost 3 bases at V and 5 bases at J; junction bases unmatched: 7. The V gene's germline CDR1 is LGHNA and CDR2 YSLEER. CDR3 length: 15 amino acids. The DNA for the CDR3 is TGCGCCAGCAGCCACCTACCGGGAGGTAACAATGAGCAGTTCTTC. Its translation is CASSHLPGGNNEQFF.

V usage is TRBV7-2 and J usage is TRBJ1-1, with D tentatively TRBD1 (6 bases). Trimming took off 5 bases at V and 0 bases at J, with 10 bases between the two ends. The CDR3 spans 14 residues. CDR1 SGHTA and CDR2 FQGNSA come from the germline V gene. The CDR3 bases are TGTGCCAGCAGCGGGGACACCTTGAACACTGAAGCTTTCTTT. This encodes CASSGDTLNTEAFF.

The V call is TRBV7-2, the J call TRBJ2-4, with 8 positions matching TRBD1. The CDR3 sequence is 15 residues long. J lost 2 bases, V lost 5 bases, and 5 bases had no gene match. Germline CDR1 and CDR2: SGHTA and FQGNSA. The CDR3 region has the DNA TGTGCCAGCAGCCCCCGGACAGGGACCAAAAACATTCAGTACTTC. Its protein product is CASSPRTGTKNIQYF.

CDR3 nucleotides: TGTGCCAGCAGCCTTGGGCGGGACACCGGGGAGCTGTTTTTT. Translation gives CASSLGRDTGELFF. The rearrangement uses TRBV25-1 and TRBJ2-2; a weak D match, TRBD2 (5 bases). The V and J ends lost 6 bases and 3 bases respectively, with 11 bases between them. The CDR3 consists of 14 residues. Germline-derived CDR1 and CDR2 are MGHDK and SYGVNS.

This chain links TRBV6-5 with TRBJ2-1; TRBD1 matches at 8 bases. V was pared by 0 bases and J by 7 bases, with 8 bases of the junction left unmatched. CDR3 size: 16 residues. Germline V gene lookup returns CDR1 MNHEY and CDR2 SVGAGI. As DNA, the CDR3 is TGTGCCAGCAGTTACTCGAACCAGGGGGCGAGAAATGAGCAGTTCTTC. The encoded protein is CASSYSNQGARNEQFF.

The chain joins TRBV7-9 to TRBJ1-4, with unresolved D. The CDR3 contains 12 residues. Trimming took 5 bases from V and 11 from J, leaving 12 bases between them. Germline values: CDR1 SEHNR, CDR2 FQNEAQ (reference sequence). CDR3 loop: CASSPPGMKLFF. CDR3 coding DNA: TGTGCCAGCAGCCCCCCGGGAATGAAACTGTTTTTT.

J is TRBJ2-7 and V is TRBV9, with TRBD1 matching 8 bases. J was trimmed by 0 bases and V by 3 bases; bases with no gene match: 5. CDR1 SGDLS and CDR2 YYNGEE come from the germline V gene. This CDR3 region has 15 residues. The CDR3 DNA follows: TGTGCCAGCAGCGAGAAAACAGGGGGCTCCTACGAGCAGTACTTC. Amino acids: CASSEKTGGSYEQYF.

This clone was detected only a few times. The chain couples TRBV19 to TRBJ1-1; D may be TRBD1 (6 bases). Germline loops: CDR1 LNHDA, CDR2 SQIVND (reference sequence). The CDR3 length is 15 residues. Deletions cut 1 base from V and 5 bases from J, with 14 bases between. This CDR3 reads CASSIVSTGRTEAFF. The CDR3 DNA sequence: TGTGCCAGTAGTATAGTAAGTACAGGGCGGACTGAAGCTTTCTTT. The full variable domain, completed using reference TRBV19 and TRBJ1-1, is DGGITQSPKYLFRKEGQNVTLSCEQNLNHDAMYWYRQDPGQGLRLIYYSQIVNDFQKGDIAEGYSVSREKKESFPLTVTSAQKNPTAFYLCASSIVSTGRTEAFFGQGTRLTVV.

The CDR3 sequence: CASRQADSPLHF. The CDR3 region has the DNA TGCGCCAGCCGACAGGCTGATTCACCCCTCCACTTT. This rearrangement joins TRBV4-1 to TRBJ1-6, with a tentative D call TRBD1 (6 bases). V dropped 8 bases and J dropped 8 bases, with 10 bases sitting between them. CDR1 is MGHRA, CDR2 YSYEKL, per germline. The CDR3 covers 12 residues.

The gene calls are TRBV7-9 and TRBJ1-1; D remains ambiguous. The CDR3 consists of 13 residues. The germline V and J ends were trimmed by 3 bases and 3 bases, with 8 bases remaining between them. CDR1 is SEHNR and CDR2 is FQNEAQ in the germline V gene (reference sequence). Here the CDR3 DNA reads TGTGCCAGCAGCTTTAAGAGGGACACTGAAGCTTTCTTT. Translated, it gives CASSFKRDTEAFF.

This sequence joins TRBV27 and TRBJ2-2; the match to TRBD1 covers 7 bases. The CDR3 length is 15 residues. Germline V gene data show CDR1 as MNHEY and CDR2 as SMNVEV (reference sequence). V lost 0 bases to trimming and J lost 3 bases; unmatched junction nucleotides: 1. The CDR3 is CASSLSGQYTGELFF. CDR3 nucleotides: TGTGCCAGCAGTTTATCGGGACAGTACACCGGGGAGCTGTTTTTT.

The chain carries TRBV19 and TRBJ2-1; 9 bases agree with TRBD2. The CDR3 runs to 14 residues. Looked up from germline, CDR1 is LNHDA and CDR2 is SQIVND (reference sequence). Losses at the gene ends were 5 bases for V and 6 bases for J; bases not matched to a gene: 5. The CDR3 sequence: CASSLGTSLNEQFF. CDR3 coding DNA: TGTGCCAGTAGTCTCGGGACTAGCCTCAATGAGCAGTTCTTC.

The sample holds one count of this clone. The chain carries TRBV5-6 and TRBJ2-3; TRBD1 aligns across 9 bases. CDR1 is SGHDT and CDR2 is YYEEEE in the germline V gene. The J segment lost 5 bases and the V segment lost 0 bases, leaving 7 bases of the junction unmatched. The CDR3 covers 16 residues. CDR3 bases: TGTGCCAGCAGCTTGGCAGATACAGGGGGCGGAGATACGCAGTATTTT. Amino acid sequence: CASSLADTGGGDTQYF.

The chain carries TRBV6-1 and TRBJ1-4; perhaps TRBD1 as D (5 bases). Trimming took off 2 bases at V and 7 bases at J, with 17 bases between the two ends. This CDR3 has 16 residues. Germline V gene sequence: CDR1 MNHNS, CDR2 SASEGT. The CDR3 DNA reads TGTGCCAGCAGTGAAACTAAGGGGTTTAGGCGTGAAAAACTGTTTTTT. Protein: CASSETKGFRREKLFF.